The entry that follows covers one T cell receptor beta chain sequence. Generated by immunoSEQ multiplex PCR, the TCRdb table keeps only in-frame clones and is missing some. The table lists roughly 120,000 clones, 70% to 90% of them singletons. These data originate in a study of control samples from healthy donors and cancer patients. Trimming stripped 2 bases from V and 5 bases from J, with 9 bases between. The germline gives CDR1 KGHSH, CDR2 LQKENI. The CDR3 is made up of 13 amino acids. V usage is TRBV18 and J usage is TRBJ1-2; no reliable D call. Sequenced input: blood. The sequence was collected from a middle-aged man in good health. The DNA of the CDR3 is TGTGCCAGCTCACCATCGGGAGAGTATGGCTACACCTTC. This translates into CASSPSGEYGYTF.